The present T cell receptor beta chain was sequenced within a study of blood T cell repertoires in COVID-19. Study details: Sources were T cells, B-cell-depleted T cells, or PBMCs; the material itself was cDNA or gDNA.

Germline CDR1 and CDR2: LNHDA and SQIVND (reference sequence). With 3 bases removed from V and 2 bases from J, the gap between germline ends came to 13 bases. The length of the CDR3 is 15 residues. Sequencing used immunoSEQ multiplex PCR; TCRdb keeps in-frame clones, though not all of them. This sample carries about 230,000 clones, 70% to 90% of them seen once, and the ten largest clones take roughly 12%. The gene calls are TRBV19 and TRBJ1-1, with D possibly matching TRBD1 (6 bases). The origin of this receptor is a young woman who had recovered from COVID-19. Input material: peripheral blood. The DNA for the CDR3 is TGTGCCAGTAGTATTTCAGGACAGATAAACACTGAAGCTTTCTTT. Protein: CASSISGQINTEAFF.